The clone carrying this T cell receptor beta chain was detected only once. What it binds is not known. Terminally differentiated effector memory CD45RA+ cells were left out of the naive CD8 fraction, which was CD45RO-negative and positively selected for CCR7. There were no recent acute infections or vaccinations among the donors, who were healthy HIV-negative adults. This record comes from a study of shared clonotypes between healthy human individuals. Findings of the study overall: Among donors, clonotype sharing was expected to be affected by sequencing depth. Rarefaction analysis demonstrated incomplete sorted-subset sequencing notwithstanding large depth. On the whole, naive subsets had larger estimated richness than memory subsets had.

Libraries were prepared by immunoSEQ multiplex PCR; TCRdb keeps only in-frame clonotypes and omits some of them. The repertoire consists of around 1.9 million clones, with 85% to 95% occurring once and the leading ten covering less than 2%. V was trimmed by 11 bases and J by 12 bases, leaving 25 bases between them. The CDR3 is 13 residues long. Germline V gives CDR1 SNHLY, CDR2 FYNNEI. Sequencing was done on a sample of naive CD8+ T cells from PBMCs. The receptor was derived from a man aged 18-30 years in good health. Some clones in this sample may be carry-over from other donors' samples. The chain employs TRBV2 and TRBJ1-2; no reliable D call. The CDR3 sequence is CAEGLDFQRLHTF. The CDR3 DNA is TGTGCCGAAGGACTGGATTTCCAGAGGCTACACACCTTC.